The 26 T cell receptor beta chains listed next were all sequenced from one sample in a study of blood T cell repertoires in COVID-19 (dated by TCRdb to 2020 to 2022). Receptors were amplified or captured by the immunoSEQ multiplex PCR assay. Sourced from immuneACCESS, this table was stored by TCRdb with only in-frame sequences that have V and J called. A share of the clones is absent; for the studies checked, an unresolved V gene accounts for under half, and the remainder has no known explanation. A total of about 150,000 clones appear in this sample, approximately 80% of them only once. The ten largest account for roughly 13% of the sample. Sequenced: peripheral blood. These receptors originate from a man between 60 and 75 years old with active or convalescent COVID-19.

V and J are TRBV7-8 and TRBJ2-1, with 9 nucleotides matching TRBD2. The CDR3 has 15 amino acids. The V and J ends lost 5 bases and 4 bases, in that order; junction bases with no gene match: 6. The V gene's germline CDR1 is SGHVS and CDR2 FQNEAQ. The CDR3 here is CASSAQGLAYNEQFF. The CDR3 region has the DNA TGTGCCAGCAGCGCCCAGGGACTAGCTTACAATGAGCAGTTCTTC.

The V and J genes are TRBV28 and TRBJ1-4, with TRBD1 as a possible D gene (5 bases). Trimming pared 6 bases from V and 10 bases from J, leaving 15 bases between. The CDR3 length is 13 residues. Germline loops: CDR1 MDHEN, CDR2 SYDVKM. CDR3 loop: CASSPDSRGKLFF. CDR3 in DNA: TGTGCCAGCAGCCCCGACAGCCGAGGAAAACTGTTTTTT.

The V and J genes are TRBV6-2 or TRBV6-3 and TRBJ1-5; D perhaps matches TRBD1 (5 bases). CDR3 length: 18 amino acids. V was trimmed by 0 bases and J by 7 bases, leaving 22 bases between them. Looked up from germline, CDR1 is MNHEY and CDR2 is SVGEGT. CDR3 in amino acids: CASSYSAGSNPFGQPQHF. The DNA of the CDR3 is TGTGCCAGCAGTTACTCGGCAGGGTCAAATCCTTTTGGGCAGCCCCAGCATTTT.

V is TRBV10-3 and J is TRBJ2-1, with a weak D call TRBD1 (6 bases). This CDR3 has 16 residues. V gave up 10 bases and J gave up 1 base, with 20 bases separating them. Germline V CDR1 and CDR2: ENHRY, SYGVKD. The CDR3 region is CATDPGQTNSYNEQFF. The CDR3, as DNA: TGTGCCACCGACCCGGGACAAACCAATTCCTACAATGAGCAGTTCTTC.

The rearrangement uses TRBV5-1 and TRBJ1-1; no definite D call. With 1 base removed from V and 1 base from J, the gap between germline ends came to 8 bases. Germline V gene lookup returns CDR1 SGHRS and CDR2 YFSETQ. This CDR3 comprises 14 residues. The CDR3 DNA reads as TGCGCCAGCAGCTTGAATCCCGGGAACACTGAAGCTTTCTTT. It translates to CASSLNPGNTEAFF. The full variable domain, with the rest looked up from reference TRBV5-1 and TRBJ1-1, is KAGVTQTPRYLIKTRGQQVTLSCSPISGHRSVSWYQQTPGQGLQFLFEYFSETQRNKGNFPGRFSGRQFSNSRSEMNVSTLELGDSALYLCASSLNPGNTEAFFGQGTRLTVV.

V usage is TRBV27 and J usage is TRBJ2-7; TRBD2 is a possible D gene (5 bases). This CDR3 spans 14 amino acids. V was cut by 2 bases and J by 1 base, with 9 bases left in between. Germline assignment: CDR1 MNHEY and CDR2 SMNVEV (reference sequence). This CDR3 reads CASSLRGKSYEQYF. The CDR3 bases are TGTGCCAGCAGTTTACGGGGAAAGTCCTACGAGCAGTACTTC.

The chain employs TRBV27 and TRBJ1-1; D gene ambiguous. This CDR3 is 15 amino acids long. V lost 4 bases, J lost 0 bases, and 12 bases lay in between. Per germline, CDR1 MNHEY and CDR2 SMNVEV (reference sequence). The CDR3 DNA follows: TGTGCCAGCAGTTCCCGATCACATGTGAACACTGAAGCTTTCTTT. This sequence encodes CASSSRSHVNTEAFF.

The rearrangement links TRBV5-4 to TRBJ2-1; 8 positions match TRBD2. The CDR3 consists of 16 residues. V lost 4 bases and J lost 4; bases outside the gene matches: 10. In germline, CDR1 is SGHNT, CDR2 YYREEE (reference sequence). CDR3 loop: CASSPTSGRNYNEQFF. Written as DNA, the CDR3 is TGTGCCAGCAGCCCCACGAGCGGGAGAAATTACAATGAGCAGTTCTTC.

This clone was picked up one time. This rearrangement joins TRBV28 to TRBJ1-6; D is uncertain. Trimming took 7 bases from V and 1 from J, leaving 5 bases between them. Per the germline V gene, CDR1 is MDHEN and CDR2 is SYDVKM. The CDR3 length is 13 residues. The DNA of the CDR3 is TGTGCCAGCACTCTGTCCTATAATTCACCCCTCCACTTT. This gives the protein CASTLSYNSPLHF.

The rearrangement joins TRBV24-1 to TRBJ2-1; 8 nucleotides match TRBD1. Losses at the gene ends were 0 bases for V and 9 bases for J; bases not matched to a gene: 9. CDR1 KGHDR and CDR2 SFDVKD come from the germline V gene. The CDR3 covers 16 residues. The CDR3: CATSDLGQGRWGEQFF. For the CDR3, the DNA is TGTGCCACCAGTGATTTGGGACAGGGACGGTGGGGTGAGCAGTTCTTC.

The rearrangement uses TRBV24-1 and TRBJ1-1; the match to TRBD1 covers 8 bases. Per germline, CDR1 KGHDR and CDR2 SFDVKD. CDR3 length equals 13 residues. Unmatched junction bases numbered 4, after V lost 6 bases and J lost 5 bases. This CDR3 is CATSPGQGTEAFF. The CDR3 DNA follows: TGTGCCACCAGTCCTGGACAGGGTACTGAAGCTTTCTTT.

This clone appeared a single time. The CDR3 reads CATGRGPSYNEQFF. CDR3 nucleotide sequence: TGTGCCACCGGGCGGGGCCCCTCCTACAATGAGCAGTTCTTC. V and J are TRBV24-1 and TRBJ2-1, with D perhaps matching TRBD2 (6 bases). CDR3 size: 14 residues. With 9 bases removed from V and 0 bases from J, the gap between germline ends came to 11 bases. Germline assignment: CDR1 KGHDR and CDR2 SFDVKD.

The DNA for the CDR3 is TGTGCCAGCAGCGCTAGTCACAGGGGATCGAACACTGAAGCTTTCTTT. Residues: CASSASHRGSNTEAFF. This rearrangement joins TRBV7-8 to TRBJ1-1; the match to TRBD1 covers 7 bases. The CDR3 has 16 residues. CDR1 and CDR2 from the germline V gene are SGHVS and FQNEAQ. Trimming at V came to 5 bases and at J to 1 base, leaving 10 bases not matched to a gene.

V is TRBV4-2 and J is TRBJ2-3, with a weak D call TRBD1 (7 bases). The V end was cut by 4 bases, the J end by 4 bases, with 18 bases between. The CDR3 has 16 residues. CDR1 and CDR2 from the germline V gene are LGHNA and YNFKEQ. The CDR3 spells CASSPVADRFADTQYF. The CDR3 DNA follows: TGTGCCAGCAGCCCAGTAGCGGACAGGTTCGCAGATACGCAGTATTTT.

This clone appeared a few times. The rearrangement links TRBV9 to TRBJ2-2; D possibly corresponds to TRBD2 (6 bases). Germline-derived CDR1 and CDR2 are SGDLS and YYNGEE. V lost 4 bases to trimming and J lost 3 bases, with 19 bases between them. The CDR3 consists of 17 residues. This CDR3 is CASSPRELGDYTGELFF. CDR3 nucleotide sequence: TGTGCCAGCAGCCCCAGAGAATTGGGGGACTACACCGGGGAGCTGTTTTTT.

This clone was picked up a small number of times. The J gene is TRBJ1-5, the V gene TRBV27; D call uncertain. This CDR3 has 16 amino acids. Trimming cost V 3 bases and J 4 bases, with 16 bases left between them. Germline CDR1 MNHEY, CDR2 SMNVEV (reference sequence). DNA of the CDR3: TGTGCCAGCAGTTTGGCCGGCGGGTGGGAAAATCAGCCCCAGCATTTT. The encoded protein is CASSLAGGWENQPQHF.

The chain recombines TRBV7-2 with TRBJ1-2; 7 bases align to TRBD1. Per germline, CDR1 SGHTA and CDR2 FQGNSA. After removal of 5 bases from V and 8 bases from J, the junction contained 5 bases not matched to a gene. This CDR3 contains 12 residues. Here the CDR3 reads CASSPRQGGYTF. In nucleotides, the CDR3 is TGTGCCAGCAGCCCACGACAGGGAGGCTACACCTTC.

This clone was counted only a few times. The chain carries TRBV19 and TRBJ2-1; 7 bases are shared with TRBD2. Germline CDR1 reads LNHDA; CDR2 reads SQIVND (reference sequence). The CDR3 consists of 16 residues. J gave up 7 bases and V 3 bases, and 12 bases lay outside the gene matches. In nucleotides, the CDR3 is TGTGCCAGTAGTATTGGGAGGGGCGCAGCGTCGAATGAGCAGTTCTTC. Translation gives CASSIGRGAASNEQFF.

The chain recombines TRBV27 with TRBJ2-1, with 8 bases aligning to TRBD2. Germline CDR1 is MNHEY and CDR2 is SMNVEV (reference sequence). The CDR3 extends over 16 amino acids. J lost 3 bases, V lost 4 bases, and 8 bases had no gene match. The CDR3 coding sequence is TGTGCCAGCAGTTCCCTTTCCGGGGGGGGCTACAATGAGCAGTTCTTC. It is translated as CASSSLSGGGYNEQFF.

The CDR3 region is CASSVGPGAGAEEQYF. DNA for the CDR3: TGTGCCAGCAGCGTAGGGCCGGGAGCGGGAGCTGAGGAGCAGTACTTC. The chain employs TRBV9 and TRBJ2-7; TRBD2 matches at 8 bases. V lost 0 bases to trimming and J lost 7 bases; unmatched junction nucleotides: 12. This CDR3 region has 16 residues. Germline lookup yields CDR1 SGDLS and CDR2 YYNGEE.

V and J are TRBV7-2 and TRBJ1-1, with a weak D call TRBD1 (6 bases). The CDR3 runs 15 residues. Trimming pared 2 bases from V and 1 base from J, leaving 11 bases between. Germline CDR1 is SGHTA and CDR2 is FQGNSA. Here the CDR3 DNA reads TGTGCCAGCAGCTTATGGGCAGGGGAGAACACTGAAGCTTTCTTT. Translated, it gives CASSLWAGENTEAFF.

The chain is built from TRBV21-1 and TRBJ2-3; the D call of TRBD2 is as the table states it, not checked on the DNA. TRBV21-1 is marked as a pseudogene. The CDR3 runs to 17 residues. The CDR3 DNA follows: TGTGCCAGCAGCAAAGAGCGGGTTGGCACAGAGCCAGATACGCAGTATTTT. Amino acids: CASSKERVGTEPDTQYF.

This chain links TRBV3-1 (or the pseudogene TRBV3-2) with TRBJ2-7, with a weak D call TRBD2 (5 bases). This CDR3 has 11 amino acids. Trimming removed 1 base from V and 13 bases from J, with 11 bases in between. Germline V gives CDR1 LGHDT, CDR2 YNNKEL (reference sequence). For the CDR3, the DNA is TGTGCCAGCAGCCAAGGCCAGCGGTCCTACTTC. Its protein product is CASSQGQRSYF.

The rearrangement joins TRBV3-1 (or the pseudogene TRBV3-2) to TRBJ1-2; 7 bases align to TRBD1. Looked up from germline, CDR1 is LGHDT and CDR2 is YNNKEL (reference sequence). The CDR3 sequence is 16 residues long. V dropped 0 bases and J dropped 0; count of bases not matched to a gene: 4. The CDR3 coding sequence is TGTGCCAGCAGCCAAGACAGGGGGGTGGCTAACTATGGCTACACCTTC. This sequence encodes CASSQDRGVANYGYTF.

The chain links TRBV9 to TRBJ1-2; D is perhaps TRBD1 (6 bases). CDR3 length equals 16 residues. The ends were cut back, 3 bases at V and 4 bases at J, with 19 bases in the middle. CDR1 is SGDLS and CDR2 is YYNGEE in the germline V gene. The CDR3 DNA reads TGTGCCAGCAGCGAGAATCCAGGGGCCTGGGGCTATGGCTACACCTTC. Its protein is CASSENPGAWGYGYTF.

The chain has TRBV20-1 and TRBJ2-2; D is unresolved. The CDR3 contains 11 residues. V lost 5 bases, J lost 4 bases, and 5 bases lay in between. From germline, CDR1 is DFQATT and CDR2 SNEGSKA (reference sequence). The CDR3 loop reads CSAPRTGELFF. In DNA form, the CDR3 reads TGCAGTGCTCCTCGCACCGGGGAGCTGTTTTTT.